Listed here are 5 T cell receptor beta chains from one sample, sequenced in a study of cytomegalovirus exposure and HLA in healthy donors. PCR involved 60 Vbeta and 13 Jbeta primers. Here immunoSEQ multiplex PCR was the method, and the copy in TCRdb shows in-frame clones only, minus some. The data contain about 180,000 clones, around 80% of them seen just once; the ten biggest clones take up about 3.8%. The sequencing input was PBMCs. The source of these receptors is a woman aged 60-75 years in good health and CMV-seropositive.

This chain links TRBV2 with TRBJ2-7; 8 bases align to TRBD2. After removal of 8 bases from V and 1 base from J, the junction contained 7 bases not matched to a gene. CDR3 length: 14 amino acids. The germline V gene encodes CDR1 SNHLY and CDR2 FYNNEI. CDR3 residues: CASSRTSSSYEQYF. The CDR3 DNA sequence: TGTGCCAGCTCGAGGACTAGCAGTTCCTACGAGCAGTACTTC.

J is TRBJ1-1 and V is TRBV13; unclear D gene. This CDR3 is 14 amino acids long. With 4 bases removed from V and 0 bases from J, the gap between germline ends came to 9 bases. CDR1 is PRHDT and CDR2 is FYEKMQ in the germline V gene (reference sequence). The chain's CDR3 is CASSWAQMNTEAFF. CDR3 DNA sequence: TGTGCCAGCAGCTGGGCGCAAATGAACACTGAAGCTTTCTTT. Full variable domain (rest looked up from reference TRBV13 and TRBJ1-1): AAGVIQSPRHLIKEKRETATLKCYPIPRHDTVYWYQQGPGQDPQFLISFYEKMQSDKGSIPDRFSAQQFSDYHSELNMSSLELGDSALYFCASSWAQMNTEAFFGQGTRLTVV.

This rearrangement joins TRBV27 to TRBJ2-7; 10 bases agree with TRBD2. The CDR3 is 18 residues long. Losses at the gene ends were 2 bases for V and 4 bases for J; bases not matched to a gene: 14. In germline, CDR1 is MNHEY, CDR2 SMNVEV (reference sequence). CDR3 nucleotide sequence: TGTGCCAGCAGTTTAGACTATCGAAGCGGGGGGGCCGAGTACGAGCAGTACTTC. This encodes CASSLDYRSGGAEYEQYF.

This chain links TRBV14 with TRBJ2-7; 8 bases match TRBD1. The V gene's germline CDR1 is SGHDN and CDR2 FVKESK. The CDR3 totals 14 residues. With V trimmed by 4 bases and J by 0 bases, 2 bases remained unmatched. CDR3 in amino acids: CASSRTGFSYEQYF. The CDR3 nucleotides read TGTGCCAGCAGCCGGACAGGGTTCTCCTACGAGCAGTACTTC.

The V and J genes are TRBV6-7 and TRBJ1-5, with 8 nucleotides matching TRBD1. TRBV6-7 is assigned to the ORF class and has an uncertain function. After removal of 7 bases from V and 5 bases from J, the junction contained 4 bases not matched to a gene. This CDR3 has 13 residues. The CDR3: CASKSGGHQPQHF. The DNA for the CDR3 is TGTGCCAGCAAATCAGGGGGCCATCAGCCCCAGCATTTT.